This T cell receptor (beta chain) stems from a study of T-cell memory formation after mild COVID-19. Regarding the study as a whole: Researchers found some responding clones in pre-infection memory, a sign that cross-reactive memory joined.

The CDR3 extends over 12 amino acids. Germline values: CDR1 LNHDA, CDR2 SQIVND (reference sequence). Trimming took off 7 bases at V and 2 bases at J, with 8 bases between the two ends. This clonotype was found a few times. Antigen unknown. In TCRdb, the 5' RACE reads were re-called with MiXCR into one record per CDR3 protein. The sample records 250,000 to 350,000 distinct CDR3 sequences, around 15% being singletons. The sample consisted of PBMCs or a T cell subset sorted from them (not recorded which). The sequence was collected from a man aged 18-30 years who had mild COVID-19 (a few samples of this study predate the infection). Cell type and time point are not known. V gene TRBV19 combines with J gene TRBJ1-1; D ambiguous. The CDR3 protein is CASKLRNTEAFF. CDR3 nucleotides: TGTGCCAGTAAGCTCCGAAACACTGAAGCTTTCTTT.